The 23 T cell receptor beta chains given below trace back to one sample, sequenced in a study of blood T cell repertoires in COVID-19. Generated by immunoSEQ multiplex PCR, the TCRdb table keeps only in-frame clones and is missing some. The table includes 200,000 to 250,000 clones, around 83% detected once. The material sequenced was PBMCs or T cells enriched from blood (not recorded which). Every receptor here comes from a woman aged 40 to 50 with acute COVID-19.

This clone has only one observation. The V call is TRBV27, the J call TRBJ1-2, with a weak D call TRBD1 (6 bases). Germline assignment: CDR1 MNHEY and CDR2 SMNVEV (reference sequence). The CDR3 consists of 18 residues. Deletions cut 3 bases from V and 6 bases from J, with 26 bases between. The CDR3 sequence: CASSLFVTDSHPGHGYTF. The CDR3 nucleotides are TGTGCCAGCAGTTTGTTCGTAACGGACAGCCACCCCGGTCATGGCTACACCTTC.

The chain recombines TRBV2 with TRBJ1-1; unclear D gene. Germline loops: CDR1 SNHLY, CDR2 FYNNEI. The CDR3 sequence is 14 residues long. Trimming took 8 bases from V and 4 from J, leaving 17 bases between them. In DNA form, the CDR3 reads TGTGCCAGCGCTCCCGAGGTAAAACTCACTGAAGCTTTCTTT. It yields the protein CASAPEVKLTEAFF.

The J gene is TRBJ2-3, the V gene TRBV5-1, with 7 bases aligning to TRBD2. V lost 2 bases and J lost 4; bases outside the gene matches: 10. There are 16 residues in the CDR3. Germline values: CDR1 SGHRS, CDR2 YFSETQ. The CDR3 region is CASSFPSGPWPDTQYF. The CDR3 DNA reads as TGCGCCAGCAGCTTCCCTAGCGGACCCTGGCCAGATACGCAGTATTTT.

The chain combines TRBV19 with TRBJ1-5; tentatively, D is TRBD1 (5 bases). V lost 1 base and J 3 bases, leaving 10 bases between the germline ends. CDR3 length: 15 residues. Germline V CDR1 and CDR2: LNHDA, SQIVND (reference sequence). CDR3 region: CASSIARVLNQPQHF. CDR3 sequence (DNA): TGTGCCAGTAGTATAGCCAGGGTCCTCAATCAGCCCCAGCATTTT.

The rearrangement joins TRBV19 to TRBJ1-1; D unclear. Trimming pared 5 bases from V and 8 bases from J, leaving 15 bases between. CDR3 length: 13 residues. From germline, CDR1 is LNHDA and CDR2 SQIVND (reference sequence). The DNA for the CDR3 is TGTGCCAGTAGTCCAGCCCGGGAGATCGAAGCTTTCTTT. Translating gives CASSPAREIEAFF.

The chain couples TRBV30 to TRBJ1-2; TRBD1 is a possible D gene (5 bases). Germline values: CDR1 GTSNPN, CDR2 SVGIG (reference sequence). Between the trimmed V and J ends, which lost 8 bases and 4 bases, there was a span of 17 bases. The CDR3 loop spans 13 amino acids. DNA of the CDR3: TGTGCCATGACTCCCACAGGAATCTATGGCTACACCTTC. Its protein is CAMTPTGIYGYTF.

In nucleotides, the CDR3 is TGTGCCAGCAGCTTAACCGGGGTTGGTGGCTACACCTTC. Its protein is CASSLTGVGGYTF. The chain employs TRBV7-3 and TRBJ1-2; no clear D gene. This CDR3 is 13 amino acids long. The V end lost 0 bases, the J end lost 7 bases, and 9 bases lay between the germline ends. Germline CDR1 reads SGHTA; CDR2 reads FQGTGA.

The chain combines TRBV4-3 with TRBJ1-5, with 8 bases matching TRBD1. The CDR3 is 16 amino acids. Germline lookup yields CDR1 LGHNA and CDR2 YSLEER. V shed 4 bases, J shed 4 bases, and the junction held 9 bases outside the gene matches. This chain's CDR3 is CASSRSYGQGNQPQHF. CDR3 coding DNA: TGCGCCAGCAGCCGTTCCTATGGACAGGGAAATCAGCCCCAGCATTTT.

Only one count was recorded for this clone. This chain uses TRBV5-1 with TRBJ2-2; 10 nucleotides align to TRBD1. The CDR3 spans 15 residues. With 2 bases clipped from V and 7 bases from J, the junction kept 5 bases outside the gene matches. The germline V gene has CDR1 SGHRS and CDR2 YFSETQ. The CDR3, as DNA: TGCGCCAGCAGCTTCCGACAGGGGGCAGGCGGGGAGCTGTTTTTT. It codes for CASSFRQGAGGELFF.

The chain carries TRBV7-9 and TRBJ1-1; 10 nucleotides line up with TRBD1. From germline, CDR1 is SEHNR and CDR2 FQNEAQ (reference sequence). V lost 5 bases, J lost 3 bases, and 12 bases stayed unmatched. This CDR3 comprises 17 residues. The CDR3 coding sequence is TGTGCCAGCAGCCCCTCCGAGACAGGGGGCTTGGACACTGAAGCTTTCTTT. As protein: CASSPSETGGLDTEAFF.

The V and J genes are TRBV24-1 and TRBJ1-5; D gene unclear. Germline V gives CDR1 KGHDR, CDR2 SFDVKD. Trimming stripped 2 bases from V and 4 bases from J, with 14 bases between. The CDR3 is 16 residues long. The CDR3 DNA reads TGTGCCACCAGTGATTCCCTGGGAGGTCGTAATCAGCCCCAGCATTTT. This translates into CATSDSLGGRNQPQHF.

The chain links TRBV24-1 to TRBJ2-3; D might be TRBD2 (5 bases). The germline V and J ends were trimmed by 2 bases and 4 bases, with 9 bases remaining between them. The CDR3 runs to 14 residues. Germline V lookup: CDR1 KGHDR, CDR2 SFDVKD. CDR3 amino acids: CATSDSGVPDTQYF. CDR3 in DNA: TGTGCCACCAGTGATTCCGGGGTCCCAGATACGCAGTATTTT.

In its sample, this clone was seen a few times. The chain combines TRBV7-9 with TRBJ2-1; TRBD1 aligns across 9 bases. The junction had 12 bases not matched to a gene; V was cut back by 4 bases and J by 2 bases. Germline V gives CDR1 SEHNR, CDR2 FQNEAQ (reference sequence). CDR3 length: 18 residues. The CDR3 nucleotides are TGTGCCAGCAGCTCCAGGACAGGGGCCCTATCCCCCTACAATGAGCAGTTCTTC. Protein sequence: CASSSRTGALSPYNEQFF.

The V gene is TRBV7-6, the J gene TRBJ2-1, with 7 positions matching TRBD1. CDR1 SGHVS and CDR2 FNYEAQ come from the germline V gene. The junction had 5 bases not matched to a gene; V was cut back by 3 bases and J by 0 bases. CDR3 length equals 16 residues. In DNA, the CDR3 is TGTGCCAGCAGCTTGACATCAGGGGGCTCCTACAATGAGCAGTTCTTC. Amino acid sequence: CASSLTSGGSYNEQFF.

V and J are TRBV5-1 and TRBJ2-1; TRBD2 aligns across 10 bases. Unmatched junction bases numbered 15, after V lost 6 bases and J lost 6 bases. CDR3 size: 17 residues. Germline CDR1 is SGHRS and CDR2 is YFSETQ. The chain's CDR3 is CASNIYLAGASANEQFF. The CDR3 DNA sequence: TGCGCCAGCAACATTTACCTAGCGGGAGCCTCGGCCAATGAGCAGTTCTTC.

This clone was detected once. This sequence joins TRBV28 and TRBJ2-7, with TRBD1 as a possible D gene (6 bases). The CDR3 has 13 residues. In germline, CDR1 is MDHEN, CDR2 SYDVKM. V dropped 7 bases and J dropped 5 bases, with 15 bases sitting between them. The CDR3 is CASNLDRWNEQYF. CDR3 in DNA: TGTGCCAGCAACCTCGACAGGTGGAACGAGCAGTACTTC.

This clone appeared a few times. The chain couples TRBV11-2 to TRBJ2-1, with D perhaps TRBD1 (6 bases). The V end was cut by 0 bases, the J end by 8 bases, with 17 bases between. The germline gives CDR1 SGHAT, CDR2 FQNNGV. CDR3 length: 16 residues. The CDR3 loop reads CASSLEVGGVTDEQFF. The CDR3 DNA sequence: TGTGCCAGCAGCTTAGAAGTAGGGGGTGTTACGGATGAGCAGTTCTTC.

This clone has just a few counts. This rearrangement joins TRBV7-2 to TRBJ1-1; 7 bases line up with TRBD1. The CDR3 extends over 18 amino acids. V shed 7 bases and J 1 base; nucleotides not matched to a gene: 18. The V gene's germline CDR1 is SGHTA and CDR2 FQGNSA. CDR3 sequence reads: CASNSSPRDSGENTEAFF. The CDR3 DNA is TGTGCCAGCAACTCTAGCCCACGGGACAGCGGAGAGAACACTGAAGCTTTCTTT.

The rearrangement links TRBV7-9 to TRBJ2-1, with D uncertain. This CDR3 spans 17 amino acids. In germline, CDR1 is SEHNR, CDR2 FQNEAQ (reference sequence). Trimming took 6 bases from V and 4 from J, leaving 22 bases between them. The CDR3 DNA reads as TGTGCCAGCAGTCCAAAGCCCCGGGTATCCGTTTACAATGAGCAGTTCTTC. Translating it yields CASSPKPRVSVYNEQFF.

The table lists this clone with a few counts. The rearrangement uses TRBV28 and TRBJ1-6; no clear D gene. Germline V gives CDR1 MDHEN, CDR2 SYDVKM. The CDR3 extends over 13 amino acids. V was cut by 7 bases and J by 4 bases, with 8 bases left in between. CDR3 amino acids: CASTPAYNSPLHF. The CDR3 DNA reads as TGTGCCAGCACCCCAGCGTATAATTCACCCCTCCACTTT.

The V and J genes are TRBV19 and TRBJ1-3; TRBD1 matches 7 bases. V trimming: 4 bases; J trimming: 0 bases; junction bases outside the gene matches: 6. The CDR3 extends over 16 amino acids. Germline V gene sequence: CDR1 LNHDA, CDR2 SQIVND (reference sequence). The CDR3 bases are TGTGCCAGTAGTACCAGACAGGGATCCTCTGGAAACACCATATATTTT. This codes for CASSTRQGSSGNTIYF.

The chain recombines TRBV24-1 with TRBJ1-2; D gene uncertain. V was trimmed by 3 bases and J by 6 bases, leaving 13 bases between them. The CDR3 contains 14 residues. CDR1 is KGHDR and CDR2 is SFDVKD in the germline V gene. This chain's CDR3 is CATSDPTTADGYTF. CDR3 bases: TGTGCCACCAGTGATCCAACTACAGCGGATGGCTACACCTTC.

This chain uses TRBV7-2 with TRBJ1-1; 9 bases are shared with TRBD1. Germline trimming cut 5 bases from V and 1 base from J; bases unmatched to any gene: 2. CDR3 length: 14 residues. Germline V gives CDR1 SGHTA, CDR2 FQGNSA. CDR3 nucleotide sequence: TGTGCCAGCAGCCCGGACAGGGGGAACACTGAAGCTTTCTTT. Translated, it gives CASSPDRGNTEAFF. The whole variable domain, filled in from reference TRBV7-2 and TRBJ1-1, reads GAGVSQSPSNKVTEKGKDVELRCDPISGHTALYWYRQSLGQGLEFLIYFQGNSAPDKSGLPSDRFSAERTGGSVSTLTIQRTQQEDSAVYLCASSPDRGNTEAFFGQGTRLTVV.